This passage covers 30 T cell receptor beta chains from one sample sequenced in a study of T cell repertoires in cytomegalovirus infection. A single record per CDR3 protein comes from TCRdb applying MiXCR to the reads. The sample has approximately 260,000 distinct CDR3 sequences; approximately 17% are singletons. Material for sequencing was CD8+ T cells from PBMCs. The receptors shown here come from a human donor in good health (CMV status not recorded). Some clones in this sample may be carry-over from other donors' samples.

The table lists this clonotype with a count of one. V gene TRBV4-3 combines with J gene TRBJ1-1; D possibly corresponds to TRBD1 (6 bases). The CDR3 spans 15 residues. Per germline, CDR1 LGHNA and CDR2 YSLEER. Trimming took off 0 bases at V and 3 bases at J, with 11 bases between the two ends. This CDR3 reads CASSQELGAHTEAFF. The CDR3 DNA sequence: TGCGCCAGCAGCCAAGAATTGGGGGCGCACACTGAAGCTTTCTTT.

The sample holds many counts of this clonotype. The rearrangement joins TRBV7-6 to TRBJ2-5, with no clear D. Trimming shortened V by 1 base and J by 2 bases, and 5 bases separated the two germline ends. The CDR3 is 13 residues long. Germline-derived CDR1 and CDR2 are SGHVS and FNYEAQ. The CDR3 DNA sequence: TGTGCCAGCAGCTTAGTCGGGCAAGAGACCCAGTACTTC. Encoded protein: CASSLVGQETQYF.

In this sample, this clonotype turned up many times. The chain has TRBV28 and TRBJ2-5; 8 bases align to TRBD1. Trimming cost V 7 bases and J 3 bases; bases outside gene matches: 10. This CDR3 region has 15 residues. Germline V gene lookup returns CDR1 MDHEN and CDR2 SYDVKM. CDR3 loop: CASTPGQGEEETQYF. Here the CDR3 DNA reads TGTGCCAGCACCCCCGGACAGGGAGAAGAAGAGACCCAGTACTTC.

This sequence joins TRBV25-1 and TRBJ1-2; 7 bases match TRBD1. Germline V lookup: CDR1 MGHDK, CDR2 SYGVNS. The V segment lost 6 bases and the J segment 4 bases; nucleotides outside the gene matches: 8. The CDR3 runs to 14 residues. This chain's CDR3 is CASRGDSDLYGYTF. Here the CDR3 DNA reads TGTGCCAGCAGGGGGGACAGCGATCTCTATGGCTACACCTTC.

This clonotype was found many times. This chain joins TRBV11-2 and TRBJ2-3, with 8 bases identical to TRBD1. The CDR3 covers 15 residues. J lost 1 base, V lost 5 bases, and 5 bases had no gene match. In germline, CDR1 is SGHAT, CDR2 FQNNGV. The CDR3 DNA follows: TGTGCCAGCAGCACACAGGGGGTGGGCACAGATACGCAGTATTTT. Encoded protein: CASSTQGVGTDTQYF.

V is TRBV5-1 and J is TRBJ2-1, with D unresolved. This CDR3 comprises 14 residues. CDR1 and CDR2 from the germline V gene are SGHRS and YFSETQ. Trimming stripped 4 bases from V and 6 bases from J, with 14 bases between. The CDR3 DNA reads as TGCGCCAGCAGCCCCGGATCCTACCCCAATGAGCAGTTCTTC. Amino acid sequence: CASSPGSYPNEQFF.

This clonotype occurred many times. The chain is built from TRBV7-8 and TRBJ1-6; TRBD1 matches 9 bases. V lost 2 bases to trimming and J lost 7 bases; unmatched junction nucleotides: 3. CDR1 is SGHVS, CDR2 FQNEAQ, per germline. This CDR3 has 15 amino acids. The CDR3 loop reads CASSLSTGGNSPLHF. DNA of the CDR3: TGTGCCAGCAGCTTAAGTACAGGGGGCAATTCACCCCTCCACTTT.

V gene TRBV29-1 combines with J gene TRBJ1-2, with D possibly TRBD1 on 6 matching bases. Germline V gene sequence: CDR1 SQVTM, CDR2 ANQGSEA. This CDR3 spans 15 amino acids. V was pared by 4 bases and J by 2 bases, with 17 bases between. CDR3 in DNA: TGCAGCGTTGGTCCTACAGGGCCCCTAAACTATGGCTACACCTTC. Translating gives CSVGPTGPLNYGYTF.

This clonotype was counted ten times or more. J is TRBJ1-4 and V is TRBV7-6; D gene uncertain. The V gene's germline CDR1 is SGHVS and CDR2 FNYEAQ. V lost 6 bases, J lost 3 bases, and 8 bases lay in between. CDR3 length: 13 residues. The CDR3 sequence is CASRDLPNEKLFF. The CDR3 nucleotides are TGTGCCAGCAGGGACCTGCCTAATGAAAAACTGTTTTTT.

The chain combines TRBV9 with TRBJ2-1; 8 bases are a match to TRBD2. CDR1 SGDLS and CDR2 YYNGEE come from the germline V gene. This CDR3 has 14 residues. V dropped 4 bases and J dropped 6; count of bases not matched to a gene: 6. CDR3 residues: CASSSGGASNEQFF. The CDR3, as DNA: TGTGCCAGCAGCTCCGGGGGGGCCTCCAATGAGCAGTTCTTC.

The chain employs TRBV6-6 and TRBJ2-1, with D possibly being TRBD2 (5 bases). Germline V lookup: CDR1 MNHNY, CDR2 SVGAGI (reference sequence). Trimming removed 5 bases from V and 8 bases from J, with 25 bases in between. CDR3 size: 17 residues. The CDR3 sequence is CASSDPAQVRIGDEQFF. The DNA of the CDR3 is TGTGCCAGCAGTGACCCCGCCCAGGTCCGCATCGGGGATGAGCAGTTCTTC.

This clonotype occurred many times. This chain uses TRBV4-1 with TRBJ1-5; D is perhaps TRBD1 (6 bases). CDR3 length equals 18 residues. Germline loops: CDR1 MGHRA, CDR2 YSYEKL. Trimming removed 1 base at V and 4 bases at J, with 20 bases between. Here the CDR3 reads CASSQAGTYRVENQPQHF. The CDR3, as DNA: TGCGCCAGCAGCCAAGCCGGCACGTACAGGGTAGAGAATCAGCCCCAGCATTTT.

This rearrangement joins TRBV18 to TRBJ1-2; the D is unclear. This CDR3 region has 13 residues. Per the germline V gene, CDR1 is KGHSH and CDR2 is LQKENI. Trimming took off 4 bases at V and 3 bases at J, with 9 bases between the two ends. CDR3 protein: CASSRASDYGYTF. DNA for the CDR3: TGTGCCAGCTCACGGGCTTCGGACTATGGCTACACCTTC.

This clonotype has just a few counts. The chain uses TRBV7-9 and TRBJ1-4, with D hard to call. The CDR3 contains 15 residues. Deletions cut 5 bases from V and 4 bases from J, with 14 bases between. Germline CDR1 is SEHNR and CDR2 is FQNEAQ (reference sequence). CDR3 nucleotides: TGTGCCAGCAGCCCACCCGGGCTTGGTAATGAAAAACTGTTTTTT. Encoded protein: CASSPPGLGNEKLFF.

This clonotype was counted at least ten times. The gene calls are TRBV7-2 and TRBJ1-2; D perhaps matches TRBD1 (5 bases). In germline, CDR1 is SGHTA, CDR2 FQGNSA. Trimming took 1 base from V and 3 from J, leaving 21 bases between them. The CDR3 is 18 residues long. DNA of the CDR3: TGTGCCAGCAGCTTAGGGGGGGACGGCTGGCCGTGGGACTATGGCTACACCTTC. Translation gives CASSLGGDGWPWDYGYTF.

This chain connects TRBV28 to TRBJ2-1; D not resolved. Germline loops: CDR1 MDHEN, CDR2 SYDVKM. This CDR3 contains 11 residues. V lost 6 bases, J lost 5 bases, and 5 bases lay in between. In DNA form, the CDR3 reads TGTGCCAGCAGGAAAAACAATGAGCAGTTCTTC. This sequence encodes CASRKNNEQFF. The whole variable domain, remainder taken from reference TRBV28 and TRBJ2-1, is DVKVTQSSRYLVKRTGEKVFLECVQDMDHENMFWYRQDPGLGLRLIYFSYDVKMKEKGDIPEGYSVSREKKERFSLILESASTNQTSMYLCASRKNNEQFFGPGTRLTVL.

This clonotype has a handful of counts. The chain combines TRBV4-3 with TRBJ2-7; D might be TRBD2 (6 bases). Germline V gene data show CDR1 as LGHNA and CDR2 as YSLEER. This CDR3 has 15 amino acids. The V gene lost 0 bases and the J gene lost 6 bases, with 15 bases spanning the gap. CDR3 loop: CASSQDPGELSEQYF. DNA of the CDR3: TGCGCCAGCAGCCAAGATCCGGGGGAACTCAGCGAGCAGTACTTC.

The sample holds many counts of this clonotype. The V call is TRBV27, the J call TRBJ2-2, with TRBD1 as a possible D gene (5 bases). Per the germline V gene, CDR1 is MNHEY and CDR2 is SMNVEV (reference sequence). The CDR3 runs to 13 residues. V lost 2 bases and J 6 bases, leaving 7 bases between the germline ends. The CDR3 DNA reads TGTGCCAGCAGTTTAAGGGGTGCCGGGGAGCTGTTTTTT. As protein: CASSLRGAGELFF.

The V gene is TRBV20-1, the J gene TRBJ1-5; 7 bases agree with TRBD1. CDR1 is DFQATT, CDR2 SNEGSKA, per germline (reference sequence). J gave up 4 bases and V 8 bases, and 5 bases lay outside the gene matches. This CDR3 region has 12 residues. The CDR3 DNA is TGCAGTCCTGGGACAGCAAATCAGCCCCAGCATTTT. This sequence encodes CSPGTANQPQHF.

This rearrangement joins TRBV7-8 to TRBJ2-3, with TRBD1 as a possible D gene (6 bases). V was trimmed by 3 bases and J by 2 bases, leaving 15 bases between them. This CDR3 contains 16 residues. The germline V gene encodes CDR1 SGHVS and CDR2 FQNEAQ. The CDR3 region is CASSFRQDLNTDTQYF. The CDR3 DNA is TGTGCCAGCAGCTTCAGACAGGATCTAAACACAGATACGCAGTATTTT.

This clonotype came up many times. The chain recombines TRBV7-9 with TRBJ1-5, with a weak D call TRBD1 (5 bases). Per the germline V gene, CDR1 is SEHNR and CDR2 is FQNEAQ (reference sequence). CDR3 length equals 17 residues. The germline V and J ends were trimmed by 3 bases and 0 bases, with 15 bases remaining between them. The CDR3 DNA reads as TGTGCCAGCAGCTTTGAAGCCCAGGGCTATAGCAATCAGCCCCAGCATTTT. Amino acid sequence: CASSFEAQGYSNQPQHF.

The chain carries TRBV7-8 and TRBJ2-3; 13 bases are a match to TRBD2. The CDR3 runs 16 residues. Trimming at V came to 6 bases and at J to 6 bases, leaving 9 bases not matched to a gene. The germline gives CDR1 SGHVS, CDR2 FQNEAQ. CDR3 protein: CASSSLLAGGLDTQYF. The DNA of the CDR3 is TGTGCCAGCAGTTCCCTACTAGCGGGGGGGCTGGATACGCAGTATTTT.

This clonotype was counted between two and nine times. V and J are TRBV14 and TRBJ1-2; 12 nucleotides align to TRBD1. V shed 4 bases, J shed 7 bases, and the junction held 4 bases outside the gene matches. The length of the CDR3 is 14 residues. Per the germline V gene, CDR1 is SGHDN and CDR2 is FVKESK. The CDR3 reads CASSRDRGPFGYTF. The CDR3 DNA reads as TGTGCCAGCAGCCGGGACAGGGGGCCTTTTGGCTACACCTTC.

This clonotype counts as medium-sized. V and J are TRBV7-2 and TRBJ2-3, with 7 bases fitting TRBD1. The CDR3 extends over 15 amino acids. In germline, CDR1 is SGHTA, CDR2 FQGNSA. V was pared by 5 bases and J by 1 base, with 6 bases of the junction left unmatched. As DNA, the CDR3 is TGTGCCAGCAGCCGCCGTGACAGGGGCACAGATACGCAGTATTTT. Translated, it gives CASSRRDRGTDTQYF.

The V gene is TRBV7-2, the J gene TRBJ2-4; no reliable D call. CDR1 and CDR2 (germline): SGHTA, FQGNSA. This CDR3 is built from 15 residues. Between the trimmed V and J ends, which lost 4 bases and 7 bases, there was a span of 17 bases. CDR3 protein: CASSSEGSTGNIQYF. As DNA, the CDR3 is TGTGCCAGCAGCTCCGAAGGCTCCACCGGCAACATTCAGTACTTC.

The chain has TRBV13 and TRBJ2-1; 11 positions match TRBD2. The length of the CDR3 is 17 residues. J was trimmed by 4 bases and V by 0 bases; bases with no gene match: 5. The germline V gene encodes CDR1 PRHDT and CDR2 FYEKMQ (reference sequence). CDR3 loop: CASSLGGGLAEYNEQFF. The CDR3 nucleotides are TGTGCCAGCAGCTTAGGGGGGGGACTAGCGGAATACAATGAGCAGTTCTTC.

This clonotype was detected many times. V usage is TRBV7-6 and J usage is TRBJ2-1; either TRBD1 or TRBD2 may fit D (5 bases each). The CDR3 is 15 amino acids. CDR1 is SGHVS and CDR2 is FNYEAQ in the germline V gene. The V gene lost 5 bases and the J gene lost 0 bases, with 11 bases spanning the gap. CDR3 coding DNA: TGTGCCAGCAGCGCCTCAGGGAGCTCCTACAATGAGCAGTTCTTC. Translated, it gives CASSASGSSYNEQFF.

The sample holds many counts of this clonotype. The chain has TRBV7-9 and TRBJ2-3; D not resolved. Trimming cost V 6 bases and J 4 bases, with 17 bases left between them. The CDR3 length is 15 residues. CDR1 SEHNR and CDR2 FQNEAQ come from the germline V gene (reference sequence). CDR3 region: CASSSRTKDADTQYF. The CDR3 DNA reads TGTGCCAGCAGTTCGAGGACCAAAGACGCAGATACGCAGTATTTT.

In this sample, this clonotype turned up many times. The chain employs TRBV11-2 and TRBJ2-7; a weak D match, TRBD1 (6 bases). V was shortened by 5 bases and J by 2 bases, with 13 bases between the two germline ends. Germline CDR1 is SGHAT and CDR2 is FQNNGV. This CDR3 has 14 residues. The CDR3 DNA is TGTGCCAGCAGCGCATGGGACAATCCCTACGAGCAGTACTTC. Translating gives CASSAWDNPYEQYF. The full variable domain, its missing parts supplied by reference TRBV11-2 and TRBJ2-7, is EAGVAQSPRYKIIEKRQSVAFWCNPISGHATLYWYQQILGQGPKLLIQFQNNGVVDDSQLPKDRFSAERLKGVDSTLKIQPAKLEDSAVYLCASSAWDNPYEQYFGPGTRLTVT.

This clonotype was found once. A clone one base away is much larger, so this may be a read error. The V and J genes are TRBV6-6 and TRBJ1-1; the D is unclear. The CDR3 runs to 16 residues. Trimming shortened V by 4 bases and J by 1 base, and 16 bases separated the two germline ends. Germline V gene data show CDR1 as MNHNY and CDR2 as SVGAGI (reference sequence). In nucleotides, the CDR3 is TGTGCCAGCAGTTTCACCCCCGGTACAGCGAACACTGAAGCTTTCTTT. Translation gives CASSFTPGTANTEAFF.